This is a list of T cell receptor beta chains from one sample in a study of blood T cell repertoires in COVID-19. Clones were read by immunoSEQ multiplex PCR, and TCRdb kept only the in-frame ones, dropping some. Altogether about 140,000 clones are present, over 60% being singletons, with the ten largest covering approximately 16%. Sequences were obtained from peripheral blood. These receptor sequences come from a man aged 45-60 years with acute or convalescent COVID-19. Both conserved end residues are part of each CDR3. The order of the fields is J gene, D gene, V gene, CDR3 protein. D genes are given only for firm matches.

TRBJ2-1	-	TRBV30	CAWSVFRNEQFF
TRBJ1-2	TRBD1	TRBV6-5	CASSPGQANYGYTF
TRBJ2-2	TRBD1	TRBV5-1	CASSLEGQGSTGELFF
TRBJ1-5	-	TRBV15	CATSRDRGGFQPQHF
TRBJ2-5	TRBD2	TRBV10-2	CASSEIGGEETQYF
TRBJ2-3	-	TRBV9	CASSALSVSATDTQYF
TRBJ2-1	TRBD1	TRBV6-5	CASSSGQGFDEQFF
TRBJ1-1	TRBD1	TRBV19	CASRAIYQGVNTEAFF
TRBJ2-5	TRBD2	TRBV30	CAWEASGEWETQYF
TRBJ1-2	-	TRBV19	CASSIIQGSSNGYTF
TRBJ1-4	TRBD1	TRBV6-5	CASRRDRGSEKLFF
TRBJ2-7	TRBD2	TRBV6-5	CASRPGLAGREQYF
TRBJ1-3	-	TRBV19	CASSNQGSSGNTIYF
TRBJ1-6	TRBD1	TRBV27	CASSFKTGRDNSPLHF
TRBJ2-1	TRBD2	TRBV14	CASRDSGGNEQFF
TRBJ2-5	-	TRBV6-1	CASSEGWSGETQYF
TRBJ2-5	-	TRBV10-2	CASSEGGTGETQYF
TRBJ1-2	-	TRBV5-5	CASSPGLDYGYTF
TRBJ1-3	-	TRBV6-5	CASRWGPGNTIYF
TRBJ1-1	-	TRBV13	CASTDLWGQGNTEAFF
TRBJ1-1	-	TRBV7-9	CASSLRGMGTEAFF
TRBJ1-1	TRBD1	TRBV19	CASTGQGSFEAFF
TRBJ1-2	-	TRBV11-2	CASRPITGNLYYGYTF
TRBJ2-3	TRBD2	TRBV9	CASSILPQGLATYF
TRBJ2-3	TRBD2	TRBV2	CASTGLAGGSQYF
TRBJ1-1	-	TRBV12-3/TRBV12-4	CASSRTVNEAFF
TRBJ1-2	TRBD1	TRBV3-1/TRBV3-2	CASSTMTGLNGYTF
TRBJ1-2	-	TRBV4-1	CASSPRGDYGYTF
TRBJ1-1	-	TRBV5-5	CASSLQTGTEAFF
TRBJ2-3	TRBD2	TRBV5-5	CASSLLAGAPTDTQYF
TRBJ2-2	-	TRBV5-1	CASSLDGPGELFF
TRBJ2-3	TRBD1	TRBV6-1	CASSESVGGLDTQYF
TRBJ2-1	TRBD2	TRBV3-1/TRBV3-2	CASSIWNLAGGLGEQFF
TRBJ2-1	TRBD2	TRBV5-1	CASSSGTIYNEQFF
TRBJ1-4	TRBD1	TRBV6-2/TRBV6-3	CASSSGQGHEKLFF
TRBJ2-2	TRBD2	TRBV10-3	CAISARGGPGTGELFF
TRBJ1-2	TRBD1	TRBV25-1	CASGDRGARGYTF
TRBJ2-6	-	TRBV7-3	CASSLQISGANVLTF
TRBJ1-5	TRBD1	TRBV19	CASSPRTGRYSNSNQPQHF
TRBJ1-2	-	TRBV10-3	CAISERQGFGYTF
TRBJ1-1	TRBD1	TRBV29-1	CSVRTGLSLNTEAFF
TRBJ2-1	TRBD1	TRBV19	CASSIPKDRVGFNEQFF
TRBJ1-4	-	TRBV27	CATATNEKLFF
TRBJ1-2	-	TRBV6-5	CASQQGTWDYGYTF
TRBJ1-1	TRBD1	TRBV5-1	CASSPRTGGGTEAFF
TRBJ1-2	TRBD1	TRBV7-8	CASSFRGTAANYGYTF
TRBJ1-2	TRBD1	TRBV7-3	CASSEETGGRGYTF
TRBJ1-4	TRBD1	TRBV25-1	CASSDYGTGNEKLFF
TRBJ2-3	TRBD1	TRBV5-1	CASSSGGRGQDTQYF
TRBJ1-5	-	TRBV28	CASSLTGNSNQPQHF
TRBJ2-7	-	TRBV7-2	CASSRYASSYEQYF
TRBJ2-1	-	TRBV10-2	CASSVVSLNEQFF
TRBJ2-5	TRBD2	TRBV5-1	CASSAGLANHRETQYF
TRBJ2-1	TRBD2	TRBV27	CASHHQASGISYNEQFF
TRBJ2-1	TRBD2	TRBV5-4	CASSFRTSGVNEQFF
TRBJ1-6	-	TRBV19	CASSRNSPLHF
TRBJ2-1	-	TRBV7-2	CASSLVGSPAYNEQFF